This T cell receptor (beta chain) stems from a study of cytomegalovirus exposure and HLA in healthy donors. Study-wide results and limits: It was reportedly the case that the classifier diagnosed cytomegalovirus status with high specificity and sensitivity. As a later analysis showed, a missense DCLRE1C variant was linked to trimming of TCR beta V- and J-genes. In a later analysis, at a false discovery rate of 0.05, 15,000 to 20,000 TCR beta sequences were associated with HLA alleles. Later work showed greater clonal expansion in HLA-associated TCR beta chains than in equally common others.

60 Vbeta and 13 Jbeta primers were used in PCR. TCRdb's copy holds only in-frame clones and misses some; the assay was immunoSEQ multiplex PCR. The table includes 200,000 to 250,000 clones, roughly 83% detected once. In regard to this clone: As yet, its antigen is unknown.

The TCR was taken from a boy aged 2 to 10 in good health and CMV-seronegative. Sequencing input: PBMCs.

CDR3 nucleotides: TGTGCCTGGAGTGTATCCCCTAGCGGGGGATCGGCCGGGGAGCTGTTTTTT. This gives the protein CAWSVSPSGGSAGELFF. The rearrangement uses TRBV30 and TRBJ2-2; 10 nucleotides match TRBD2. Germline trimming cut 0 bases from V and 6 bases from J; bases unmatched to any gene: 10. Germline V gene data show CDR1 as GTSNPN and CDR2 as SVGIG (reference sequence). This CDR3 has 17 residues.